A single sample gave rise to the 5 T cell receptor beta chains below, sequenced in a study of T-cell reconstitution after alpha-beta-depleted transplantation in children. The TCRbeta library was prepared with unique molecular identifiers. TCRdb redid the calling of the PCR reads with MiXCR, one entry per CDR3 protein. The data contain 500,000 to 650,000 distinct CDR3 sequences, 11% of them seen just once; the ten biggest clones take up 14%. This sample comprised PBMCs, mostly from graft donor cells, obtained 180 days after TCRalphabeta/CD19-depleted stem cell transplant. These receptors all stem from a female patient between 2 and 15 years old who had a stem cell transplant for aplastic anemia, so the T cells may come from the graft donor.

This clonotype was seen more than once but under ten times. The CDR3 coding sequence is TGTGCCAGTAGTAAAATGGAACTTAATGAGCAGTTCTTC. Translated: CASSKMELNEQFF. The chain uses TRBV19 and TRBJ2-1; the D is unclear. The length of the CDR3 is 13 residues. Trimming shortened V by 4 bases and J by 7 bases, and 11 bases separated the two germline ends. CDR1 and CDR2 from the germline V gene are LNHDA and SQIVND (reference sequence).

This clonotype has just a few counts. The chain carries TRBV9 and TRBJ2-5; TRBD1 is a possible D gene (7 bases). From germline, CDR1 is SGDLS and CDR2 YYNGEE. Trimming stripped 0 bases from V and 4 bases from J, with 16 bases between. This CDR3 region has 16 residues. The CDR3 region is CASSVEGRGAGETQYF. The CDR3 DNA reads as TGTGCCAGCAGCGTAGAAGGCAGGGGGGCCGGAGAGACCCAGTACTTC.

This clonotype came up many times. The genes are TRBV28 and TRBJ2-3, with D maybe TRBD2 (5 bases). CDR3 length: 16 residues. V gave up 3 bases and J gave up 0 bases, with 13 bases separating them. CDR1 is MDHEN and CDR2 is SYDVKM in the germline V gene. The CDR3 DNA reads TGTGCCAGCAGTTTGGCCGGGGTATATAGCACAGATACGCAGTATTTT. Its translation is CASSLAGVYSTDTQYF.

The genes are TRBV18 and TRBJ2-3; 10 positions agree with TRBD2. Germline-derived CDR1 and CDR2 are KGHSH and LQKENI. The V segment lost 4 bases and the J segment 2 bases; nucleotides outside the gene matches: 6. The CDR3 runs to 16 residues. The CDR3 is CASSLQREGITDTQYF. The CDR3 DNA reads as TGTGCCAGCTCACTCCAGCGGGAGGGGATCACAGATACGCAGTATTTT.

This rearrangement joins TRBV7-9 to TRBJ2-1, with D tentatively TRBD2 (6 bases). V was pared by 2 bases and J by 6 bases, with 8 bases between. There are 13 residues in the CDR3. Germline V gene lookup returns CDR1 SEHNR and CDR2 FQNEAQ (reference sequence). CDR3 sequence (DNA): TGTGCCAGCAGCTTAACGACTAGCAATGAGCAGTTCTTC. As protein: CASSLTTSNEQFF.